This is a list of T cell receptor beta chains from one sample in a study of blood T cell repertoires in COVID-19. The data were produced by immunoSEQ multiplex PCR, yet TCRdb's version contains in-frame clones alone and is incomplete. There are 150,000 to 200,000 clones in the sample; about 77% occur only once, and around a sixth lies in the top ten. The sample was PBMCs or T cells enriched from blood (not recorded which). The receptor set was obtained from a woman aged 45-60 years with acute COVID-19. Each CDR3 is given with its conserved first and last residue. The D gene is left open where the match is weak. Clone size is shown for a subset of rows, as once, few, many or a class of expanded clone.

V gene,clone size,J gene,D gene,CDR3 protein,CDR3 DNA
TRBV5-4,-,TRBJ2-3,-,CASSLWRGGGHTDTQYF,TGTGCCAGCAGCTTGTGGAGGGGCGGGGGCCACACAGATACGCAGTATTTT
TRBV18,-,TRBJ1-5,-,CASSPSRTKIQPQHF,TGTGCCAGCTCACCAAGCAGGACAAAAATTCAGCCCCAGCATTTT
TRBV19,-,TRBJ2-6,-,CASRALGGAAGANVLTF,TGTGCCAGTAGGGCCTTAGGGGGGGCGGCAGGGGCCAACGTCCTGACTTTC
TRBV20-1,-,TRBJ1-4,-,CSASLSEKLFF,TGCAGTGCTAGTCTTTCTGAAAAACTGTTTTTT
TRBV21-1,few,TRBJ1-5,-,CASSKVGVYQPQHF,TGTGCCAGCAGCAAAGTAGGGGTATATCAGCCCCAGCATTTT
TRBV3-1/TRBV3-2,-,TRBJ2-5,-,CASSLSAAGTQYF,TGTGCCAGCAGCCTATCGGCGGCTGGGACCCAGTACTTC
TRBV5-1,-,TRBJ1-6,-,CASSSKTTTGSSYNSPLHF,TGCGCCAGCAGCTCAAAAACGACCACAGGGAGCTCCTATAATTCACCCCTCCACTTT
TRBV3-1/TRBV3-2,-,TRBJ2-5,TRBD2,CASSQGLVTETQYF,TGTGCCAGCAGCCAGGGACTAGTCACGGAGACCCAGTACTTC
TRBV5-1,-,TRBJ1-1,TRBD1,CASSSGDRNTEAFF,TGCGCCAGCAGCTCAGGGGACAGAAACACTGAAGCTTTCTTT
TRBV5-4,-,TRBJ2-5,-,CASSRTGTQYF,TGTGCCAGCAGCCGGACTGGGACCCAGTACTTC
TRBV7-8,-,TRBJ1-1,-,CASSFSGTFNTEAFF,TGTGCCAGCAGCTTTTCCGGGACTTTTAACACTGAAGCTTTCTTT
TRBV29-1,-,TRBJ2-2,-,CSVRNTGELFF,TGCAGCGTCAGGAACACCGGGGAGCTGTTTTTT
TRBV7-2,-,TRBJ2-5,-,CASSLAKGETQYF,TGTGCCAGCAGCTTAGCGAAGGGGGAGACCCAGTACTTC
TRBV11-2,-,TRBJ2-3,TRBD2,CASSFASGGAGTQYF,TGTGCCAGCAGCTTTGCTAGCGGGGGGGCCGGTACGCAGTATTTT
TRBV7-7,-,TRBJ1-4,TRBD1,CASSLTPLSRQGSFEKLFF,TGTGCTAGCAGCTTAACCCCCCTAAGCCGACAGGGGTCCTTTGAAAAACTGTTTTTT
TRBV5-1,-,TRBJ2-2,TRBD1,CATQKGQENTGELFF,TGCGCCACCCAAAAAGGACAGGAGAACACCGGGGAGCTGTTTTTT
TRBV19,-,TRBJ2-1,-,CASSPHWTSNNEQFF,TGTGCCAGTAGTCCCCACTGGACAAGTAACAATGAGCAGTTCTTC
TRBV11-1,-,TRBJ1-2,TRBD1,CASSLGQDGYTF,TGTGCCAGCAGCCTCGGACAGGATGGCTACACCTTC
TRBV6-6,-,TRBJ1-5,TRBD1,CASSYATGTGNQPQHF,TGTGCCAGCAGTTACGCCACGGGGACAGGTAATCAGCCCCAGCATTTT
TRBV29-1,many,TRBJ1-2,TRBD1,CSAMGQGANGYTF,TGCAGCGCGATGGGACAGGGGGCAAATGGCTACACCTTC
TRBV6-2/TRBV6-3,-,TRBJ1-2,-,CASSRAYGYTF,TGTGCCAGCAGCCGCGCATATGGCTACACCTTC
TRBV28,-,TRBJ1-5,-,CASSLIGDQPQHF,TGTGCCAGCAGCCTTATAGGGGATCAGCCCCAGCATTTT
TRBV7-9,-,TRBJ2-1,TRBD2,CASSLVRGDYNEQFF,TGTGCCAGCAGCTTAGTTCGGGGGGACTACAATGAGCAGTTCTTC
TRBV9,-,TRBJ1-4,TRBD1,CASSTTGQGGANEKLFF,TGTGCCAGCAGCACTACGGGACAGGGCGGGGCTAATGAAAAACTGTTTTTT
TRBV7-3,-,TRBJ2-1,TRBD1,CASSLHPGQGARSSYNEQFF,TGTGCCAGCAGCTTGCACCCGGGACAGGGGGCGAGAAGCTCCTACAATGAGCAGTTCTTC
TRBV10-3,-,TRBJ1-5,TRBD1,CAIRQGEGQPQHF,TGTGCCATCAGGCAGGGGGAAGGGCAGCCCCAGCATTTT
TRBV5-4,-,TRBJ1-2,-,CASSLVVEPSSYTF,TGTGCCAGCAGCTTAGTTGTAGAGCCCTCTAGCTACACCTTC
TRBV5-1,-,TRBJ1-2,-,CASSYRQPSNYGYTF,TGCGCCAGCAGCTACCGACAGCCTTCTAACTATGGCTACACCTTC
TRBV11-2,-,TRBJ2-1,TRBD2,CASSLVPPGLADYNEQFF,TGTGCCAGCAGCTTAGTTCCTCCGGGACTAGCGGACTACAATGAGCAGTTCTTC
TRBV3-1/TRBV3-2,-,TRBJ2-2,-,CASSLVLNTGELFF,TGTGCCAGCAGCCTTGTCCTTAACACCGGGGAGCTGTTTTTT
TRBV19,few,TRBJ1-2,-,CASSIQDYGYTF,TGTGCCAGTAGTATACAGGACTATGGCTACACCTTC
TRBV7-2,-,TRBJ2-1,TRBD2,CASSLVAGGGAGQFF,TGTGCCAGCAGCTTAGTCGCGGGGGGCGGCGCGGGGCAGTTCTTC
TRBV27,-,TRBJ1-1,TRBD1,CASSPGGQVYTEAFF,TGTGCCAGCAGTCCAGGGGGACAGGTGTACACTGAAGCTTTCTTT
TRBV19,-,TRBJ1-5,-,CASSIGGNQPQHF,TGTGCCAGTAGTATAGGCGGGAATCAGCCCCAGCATTTT
TRBV21-1,-,TRBJ2-2,-,CASSKVRDRTNTGELFF,TGTGCCAGCAGCAAAGTTCGGGACAGGACTAACACCGGGGAGCTGTTTTTT
TRBV24-1,-,TRBJ1-1,-,CATSDPPGGEAFF,TGTGCCACCAGTGACCCCCCGGGGGGCGAAGCTTTCTTT
TRBV6-5,many,TRBJ2-2,-,CASIDSGWSGELFF,TGTGCCAGCATCGACTCCGGATGGTCCGGGGAGCTGTTTTTT
TRBV12-3/TRBV12-4,-,TRBJ1-1,TRBD1,CASSLGTEEAFF,TGTGCCAGCAGTTTGGGGACAGAAGAAGCTTTCTTT
TRBV28,many,TRBJ2-2,-,CASNPARVNTGELFF,TGTGCCAGCAACCCCGCACGAGTAAACACCGGGGAGCTGTTTTTT
TRBV30,-,TRBJ1-6,-,CAWSPSGHSPLHF,TGTGCCTGGAGTCCCTCGGGTCATTCACCCCTCCACTTT
TRBV13,-,TRBJ2-3,-,CASSHQSDTQYF,TGTGCCAGCAGCCACCAGTCAGATACGCAGTATTTT
TRBV7-9,-,TRBJ2-5,-,CASSQTAGIQETQYF,TGTGCCAGCAGCCAGACAGCGGGTATCCAAGAGACCCAGTACTTC
TRBV27,-,TRBJ2-3,TRBD2,CASSFSTSGGATDTQYF,TGTGCCAGCAGTTTCTCGACTAGCGGGGGGGCAACAGATACGCAGTATTTT
TRBV19,-,TRBJ2-5,TRBD2,CATSDRELAGEYQETQYF,TGTGCCACCTCGGACAGGGAACTAGCGGGGGAGTACCAAGAGACCCAGTACTTC
TRBV18,-,TRBJ2-6,TRBD1,CASSPIVQGDFYSGANVLTF,TGTGCCAGCTCACCAATTGTACAGGGGGACTTCTACTCTGGGGCCAACGTCCTGACTTTC
TRBV7-8,-,TRBJ2-1,TRBD2,CASSFSGGANEQFF,TGTGCCAGCAGCTTTAGCGGGGGGGCAAATGAGCAGTTCTTC
TRBV9,-,TRBJ2-1,TRBD2,CASSASRGGNEQFF,TGTGCCAGCAGCGCCTCTCGGGGGGGCAATGAGCAGTTCTTC
TRBV19,-,TRBJ2-5,TRBD1,CASSIGRGRGWETQYF,TGTGCCAGTAGTATAGGCAGGGGGCGTGGATGGGAGACCCAGTACTTC
TRBV5-1,once,TRBJ2-5,-,CASSSRRNISIQETQYF,TGCGCCAGCAGCTCCCGGAGAAACATATCAATCCAAGAGACCCAGTACTTC
TRBV3-1/TRBV3-2,-,TRBJ1-1,-,CASSQLKNTEAFF,TGTGCCAGCAGCCAACTTAAGAACACTGAAGCTTTCTTT
TRBV5-4,once,TRBJ1-2,TRBD1,CASSSGTGGASYGYTF,TGTGCCAGCAGCTCGGGGACAGGGGGCGCAAGCTATGGCTACACCTTC
TRBV2,-,TRBJ1-6,-,CASREDARDNSPLHF,TGTGCCAGCAGGGAAGACGCGAGAGATAATTCACCCCTCCACTTT
TRBV5-1,-,TRBJ2-3,TRBD2,CASSPGGGAYTDTQYF,TGCGCCAGCAGCCCAGGCGGGGGGGCCTACACAGATACGCAGTATTTT
TRBV6-5,-,TRBJ1-2,TRBD1,CASRDRGLDYGYTF,TGTGCCAGCAGGGACAGGGGACTAGACTATGGCTACACCTTC
TRBV7-8,-,TRBJ1-6,-,CASSGGSILTRSSYNSPLHF,TGTGCCAGCAGCGGAGGCTCAATTTTAACCCGGAGCTCCTATAATTCACCCCTCCACTTT
TRBV7-9,-,TRBJ1-2,TRBD1,CASSMDGDRDYGYTF,TGTGCCAGCAGCATGGACGGTGACAGGGACTATGGCTACACCTTC
TRBV18,-,TRBJ1-1,-,CASSPLSIRNTEAFF,TGTGCCAGCTCACCGCTCAGTATAAGGAACACTGAAGCTTTCTTT
TRBV27,-,TRBJ1-2,TRBD1,CASSALTGIFSGYTF,TGTGCCAGCAGTGCGCTGACAGGGATCTTTTCGGGCTACACCTTC
TRBV4-3,-,TRBJ2-5,-,CASSHSGKAQETQYF,TGCGCCAGCAGCCATTCGGGGAAGGCCCAAGAGACCCAGTACTTC